This T cell receptor (beta chain) emerged from a study of T-cell memory formation after mild COVID-19. This clonotype was seen a handful of times. The ends lost 1 base at V and 3 bases at J; junction bases unmatched: 0. Germline V gives CDR1 DFQATT, CDR2 SNEGSKA (reference sequence). CDR3 size: 13 residues. TCR alpha and TCR beta cDNA libraries carrying sample barcodes and UMIs were produced by 5'RACE using constant-segment primers. TCRdb reprocessed the 5' RACE reads with MiXCR, giving one entry per CDR3 protein. The repertoire has about 290,000 distinct CDR3 sequences, about a sixth of them found once; the top ten carry more than 20%.

The receptor comes from a man aged 18 to 30 who had mild COVID-19 (a few samples of this study predate the infection). Cell type and time point are not known. The genes are TRBV20-1 and TRBJ1-1, with 9 bases lining up with TRBD1. What was sequenced was PBMCs or a T cell subset sorted from them (not recorded which). The CDR3 reads CSARGQGDTEAFF. In DNA form, the CDR3 reads TGCAGTGCTAGAGGACAGGGGGACACTGAAGCTTTCTTT.